Following are 16 T cell receptor beta chains from one sample sequenced in a study of blood T cell repertoires in COVID-19. Using immunoSEQ multiplex PCR, the repertoire was profiled, and TCRdb retains in-frame clones only, with some absent. The sample lists 130,000 or so clones, approximately 80% occurring once. Sequenced sample: peripheral blood. These receptors were obtained from a woman aged 55-70 years with acute or convalescent COVID-19.

The chain uses TRBV5-4 and TRBJ2-1, with 8 bases lining up with TRBD2. Germline V lookup: CDR1 SGHNT, CDR2 YYREEE (reference sequence). V lost 4 bases, J lost 2 bases, and 8 bases stayed unmatched. This CDR3 has 16 amino acids. The CDR3 nucleotides are TGTGCCAGCAGCCAGGGGACTAGGATCCCCTACAATGAGCAGTTCTTC. Its translation is CASSQGTRIPYNEQFF. Combining the CDR3 with reference TRBV5-4 and TRBJ2-1 gives the whole variable domain ETGVTQSPTHLIKTRGQQVTLRCSSQSGHNTVSWYQQALGQGPQFIFQYYREEENGRGNFPPRFSGLQFPNYSSELNVNALELDDSALYLCASSQGTRIPYNEQFFGPGTRLTVL.

V usage is TRBV7-2 and J usage is TRBJ2-1, with TRBD2 identical over 10 bases. Trimming cost V 1 base and J 5 bases; bases outside gene matches: 2. Germline V CDR1 and CDR2: SGHTA, FQGNSA. The CDR3 has 15 amino acids. The CDR3 DNA sequence: TGTGCCAGCAGCTTAGGACTAGCGGGTAACAATGAGCAGTTCTTC. This sequence encodes CASSLGLAGNNEQFF.

The rearrangement uses TRBV3-1 (or the pseudogene TRBV3-2) and TRBJ1-3; the match to TRBD1 covers 7 bases. V was clipped by 0 bases and J by 0 bases; unmatched bases: 11. Germline V lookup: CDR1 LGHDT, CDR2 YNNKEL (reference sequence). This CDR3 has 19 residues. DNA for the CDR3: TGTGCCAGCAGCCAAGAGTGGAACAGGGGAAGAGGCTCTGGAAACACCATATATTTT. Its protein product is CASSQEWNRGRGSGNTIYF.

The V and J genes are TRBV3-1 (or the pseudogene TRBV3-2) and TRBJ1-4; no definite D call. Deletions cut 2 bases from V and 4 bases from J, with 14 bases between. In germline, CDR1 is LGHDT, CDR2 YNNKEL (reference sequence). There are 16 residues in the CDR3. The CDR3 loop is CASSQLQAGSNEKLFF. In DNA, the CDR3 is TGTGCCAGCAGCCAATTGCAGGCAGGAAGTAATGAAAAACTGTTTTTT.

The sample holds one count of this clone. The chain uses TRBV14 and TRBJ1-4, with 9 bases lining up with TRBD1. With 4 bases clipped from V and 7 bases from J, the junction kept 7 bases outside the gene matches. Germline V gene sequence: CDR1 SGHDN, CDR2 FVKESK. The CDR3 length is 15 residues. The CDR3 nucleotides are TGTGCCAGCAGCCCCCCCGGGACAGGGAGTGAAAAACTGTTTTTT. This gives the protein CASSPPGTGSEKLFF.

The chain employs TRBV5-8 and TRBJ2-1, with TRBD1 matching 11 bases. Germline CDR1 and CDR2: SGHTS and YDEGEE. The J segment lost 5 bases and the V segment lost 7 bases, leaving 23 bases of the junction unmatched. This CDR3 has 20 residues. As DNA, the CDR3 is TGTGCCAGCCCATCAATGGGGGGACAGGGGGTTCCCCTTTCTAACAATGAGCAGTTCTTC. It encodes CASPSMGGQGVPLSNNEQFF. Combining the CDR3 with reference TRBV5-8 and TRBJ2-1 gives the whole variable domain EAGVTQSPTHLIKTRGQQATLRCSPISGHTSVYWYQQALGLGLQFLLWYDEGEERNRGNFPPRFSGRQFPNYSSELNVNALELEDSALYLCASPSMGGQGVPLSNNEQFFGPGTRLTVL.

The rearrangement uses TRBV23-1 and TRBJ1-1, with a possible D match to TRBD1 (5 bases). TRBV23-1 belongs to the ORF category, with a function that is uncertain. This CDR3 contains 14 residues. Trimming took 0 bases from V and 4 from J, leaving 9 bases between them. In DNA, the CDR3 is TGCGCCAGCAGTCAATCCCAGGACACCACTGAAGCTTTCTTT. Its protein is CASSQSQDTTEAFF.

This chain links TRBV4-1 with TRBJ2-3; TRBD2 matches 9 bases. The V and J ends lost 4 bases and 4 bases, in that order; junction bases with no gene match: 6. Germline V CDR1 and CDR2: MGHRA, YSYEKL. The CDR3 loop spans 15 amino acids. The CDR3 reads CASSRAGGGADTQYF. Here the CDR3 DNA reads TGCGCCAGCAGCCGAGCTGGCGGGGGGGCAGATACGCAGTATTTT.

There are a few counts of this clone. The chain recombines TRBV3-1 (or the pseudogene TRBV3-2) with TRBJ1-6; D is ambiguous. The V end lost 1 base, the J end lost 9 bases, and 13 bases lay between the germline ends. Per germline, CDR1 LGHDT and CDR2 YNNKEL (reference sequence). The CDR3 has 15 amino acids. CDR3 bases: TGTGCCAGCAGCCAAGTTACCCCCGATAGTTCACCCCTCCACTTT. Its translation is CASSQVTPDSSPLHF.

The chain joins TRBV19 to TRBJ1-2; perhaps TRBD1 as D (5 bases). V lost 10 bases and J 3 bases, leaving 12 bases between the germline ends. This CDR3 is 12 amino acids long. Germline V gene sequence: CDR1 LNHDA, CDR2 SQIVND (reference sequence). In nucleotides, the CDR3 is TGTGCCACCCATGGGGCCTACTATGGCTACACCTTC. It encodes CATHGAYYGYTF.

The chain joins TRBV19 to TRBJ1-5; 8 bases line up with TRBD1. Germline V gene lookup returns CDR1 LNHDA and CDR2 SQIVND (reference sequence). Trimming cost V 7 bases and J 5 bases; bases outside gene matches: 7. This CDR3 has 14 residues. The CDR3 here is CASTSQGADQPQHF. The CDR3, as DNA: TGTGCCAGTACGTCGCAGGGGGCCGATCAGCCCCAGCATTTT.

The rearrangement joins TRBV14 to TRBJ1-4; TRBD1 is a possible D gene (6 bases). The CDR3 extends over 13 amino acids. The V gene lost 3 bases and the J gene lost 7 bases, with 9 bases spanning the gap. Germline V lookup: CDR1 SGHDN, CDR2 FVKESK. The CDR3 reads CASSQGAFEKLFF. CDR3 DNA sequence: TGTGCCAGCAGCCAGGGGGCTTTTGAAAAACTGTTTTTT.

The chain employs TRBV19 and TRBJ1-5; D uncertain. The V and J ends lost 5 bases and 11 bases respectively, with 10 bases between them. Per the germline V gene, CDR1 is LNHDA and CDR2 is SQIVND (reference sequence). This CDR3 spans 11 amino acids. CDR3 in DNA: TGTGCCAGTAGTTGGGCGACAACCCAGCATTTT. It translates to CASSWATTQHF.

The chain carries TRBV25-1 and TRBJ2-3; 8 bases line up with TRBD2. This CDR3 has 13 amino acids. V trimming: 7 bases; J trimming: 6 bases; junction bases outside the gene matches: 6. Germline assignment: CDR1 MGHDK and CDR2 SYGVNS. The CDR3 protein is CASTRGRMDTQYF. The CDR3 nucleotides read TGTGCCAGCACTCGCGGGAGGATGGATACGCAGTATTTT.

This rearrangement joins TRBV2 to TRBJ1-5, with D perhaps matching TRBD1 (6 bases). This CDR3 has 15 residues. Germline-derived CDR1 and CDR2 are SNHLY and FYNNEI. V was cut by 5 bases and J by 1 base, with 12 bases left in between. The CDR3 sequence: CASSLQGLSNQPQHF. DNA of the CDR3: TGTGCCAGCAGTTTACAGGGTTTGAGCAATCAGCCCCAGCATTTT.

The V call is TRBV2, the J call TRBJ1-5; 8 positions match TRBD1. CDR3 length: 14 amino acids. V shed 6 bases and J 5 bases; nucleotides not matched to a gene: 6. CDR1 is SNHLY and CDR2 is FYNNEI in the germline V gene. The CDR3 sequence: CASRTGELYQPQHF. The CDR3 nucleotides read TGTGCCAGCAGGACAGGGGAACTTTATCAGCCCCAGCATTTT.